These 2 T cell receptor beta chains were sequenced from one sample in a study of T cells in Graves' hyperthyroidism and ophthalmopathy. Template material for amplifying TCR beta CDR3 regions consisted of RNA transcripts. HTBI primers were the set used in a first-round RT-PCR of the TCR CDR3. TCRdb reprocessed the multiplex PCR reads via MiXCR and lists one record per CDR3 protein. The sample gives about 420,000 distinct CDR3 sequences, approximately 14% of which show up once; around 7.7% is in the top ten. What was sequenced was blood. These receptors were collected from a woman aged 18-30 years with Graves' hyperthyroidism.

This clonotype was recorded many times. The chain is built from TRBV6-1 and TRBJ1-1; D unclear. The germline V gene has CDR1 MNHNS and CDR2 SASEGT. Trimming left V 5 bases short and J 4 bases short, with 14 bases between. CDR3 size: 14 residues. The CDR3 bases are TGTGCCAGCAGTTATGGAATTGTTGGCACTGAAGCTTTCTTT. This translates into CASSYGIVGTEAFF.

This clonotype was picked up many times. The chain carries TRBV7-9 and TRBJ1-4; D is perhaps TRBD1 (6 bases). The CDR3 extends over 15 amino acids. Germline V gene data show CDR1 as SEHNR and CDR2 as FQNEAQ (reference sequence). Trimming pared 8 bases from V and 4 bases from J, leaving 17 bases between. The CDR3 DNA follows: TGTGCCAGCCCTCATACAGGGCTTGGTAATGAAAAACTGTTTTTT. It is translated as CASPHTGLGNEKLFF.